The rows below give T cell receptor beta chains drawn from one sample of a study of a mutant IDH1 vaccine in newly diagnosed glioma. Sequencing was performed with immunoSEQ multiplex PCR; in TCRdb, only in-frame clones are kept and a portion is missing. Among 80,000 to 100,000 clones listed, roughly 75% were seen once. The sample in question was PBMCs, obtained from a glioma patient treated with radiotherapy, temozolomide or both. Receptors were obtained from a middle-aged man with glioma. CDR3s include the opening cysteine and the closing phenylalanine or tryptophan. The D gene is left open where the match is weak. Size is omitted from some rows. Given values are once, few, many or a class for expanded clones.

. TRBJ1-5 TRBV27 14 TRBD1 CASSFGTGNQPQHF TGTGCCAGCAGTTTCGGGACAGGGAATCAGCCCCAGCATTTT
once TRBJ1-5 TRBV10-3 13 . CAMGDSTRQPQHF TGTGCCATGGGTGACAGTACTCGTCAGCCCCAGCATTTT
. TRBJ1-2 TRBV10-3 19 TRBD1 CAIKPDRGRAEALNYGYTF TGTGCCATCAAACCGGACAGGGGGCGAGCTGAGGCCCTTAACTATGGCTACACCTTC
. TRBJ1-5 TRBV5-6 14 TRBD1 CASSRDSSLQPQHF TGTGCCAGCAGCCGGGACAGCTCACTCCAGCCCCAGCATTTT
once TRBJ2-7 TRBV29-1 12 . CSMVGGSYEQYF TGCAGCATGGTAGGCGGCTCCTACGAGCAGTACTTC
. TRBJ2-7 TRBV2 17 TRBD2 CASSVGTSGRGSSEQYF TGTGCCAGCAGTGTAGGTACTAGCGGGAGGGGTTCGAGTGAGCAGTACTTC
. TRBJ1-6 TRBV7-8 18 . CASSLVGPVGSMNSPLHF TGTGCCAGCAGCTTAGTGGGGCCAGTGGGGTCGATGAATTCACCCCTCCACTTT
. TRBJ2-7 TRBV5-1 15 . CASSLQPGLHYEQYF TGCGCCAGCAGCTTGCAACCAGGTCTCCACTACGAGCAGTACTTC
. TRBJ2-1 TRBV9 18 . CASSVATMGGASYNEQFF TGTGCCAGCAGCGTAGCCACCATGGGGGGCGCCTCCTACAATGAGCAGTTCTTC
. TRBJ1-6 TRBV10-3 13 . CAITWDADSPLHF TGTGCCATCACCTGGGACGCTGATTCACCCCTCCACTTT
. TRBJ2-6 TRBV7-3 16 TRBD2 CASSLVGTSGANVLTF TGTGCCAGCAGCTTAGTCGGGACTAGCGGGGCCAACGTCCTGACTTTC
. TRBJ2-2 TRBV1 17 . CTSSQDFAAGGNRGAVF TGCACCAGCAGCCAAGATTTTGCGGCAGGGGGAAACCGGGGAGCTGTTTTT
. TRBJ1-1 TRBV6-5 10 . CASRTAEAFF TGTGCCAGCAGGACGGCTGAGGCTTTCTTT
. TRBJ1-6 TRBV14 16 . CASSQRQGSYNSPLHF TGTGCCAGCAGCCAAAGGCAGGGATCCTATAATTCACCCCTCCACTTT
. TRBJ2-1 TRBV14 15 . CASSQFVGEVGEQFF TGTGCCAGCAGCCAATTCGTGGGGGAAGTTGGTGAGCAGTTCTTC
few TRBJ2-3 TRBV6-4 15 TRBD1 CASSEVGQGSDTQYF TGTGCCAGCAGTGAAGTAGGACAGGGGTCAGATACGCAGTATTTT
. TRBJ2-5 TRBV6-6 15 TRBD1 CASTFRQGIRETQYF TGTGCCAGCACCTTCAGACAGGGTATTAGGGAGACCCAGTACTTC
few TRBJ2-5 TRBV18 15 TRBD2 CASSPMSGSRETQYF TGTGCCAGCTCACCAATGAGCGGGAGTAGAGAGACCCAGTACTTC
. TRBJ1-2 TRBV28 18 TRBD1 CASSPSPGQGAQSRGYTF TGTGCCAGCAGTCCATCTCCGGGACAGGGGGCACAGAGTAGAGGCTACACCTTC
. TRBJ2-7 TRBV30 15 . CALINRRQSGDEQYF TGTGCCTTGATTAATCGGCGACAGTCTGGGGACGAGCAGTACTTC
large TRBJ2-7 TRBV4-2 16 . CASSQDGVGRGREQYF TGTGCCAGCAGCCAAGATGGGGTGGGAAGGGGGAGGGAGCAGTACTTC
few TRBJ2-5 TRBV6-1 11 . CASSYQETQYF TGTGCCAGCAGTTACCAAGAGACCCAGTACTTC
. TRBJ2-7 TRBV6-6 15 . CASSYLRGSSYEQYF TGTGCCAGCAGTTACCTGAGAGGGAGCTCCTACGAGCAGTACTTC
. TRBJ2-1 TRBV6-5 15 . CASSSPPSGVNEQFF TGTGCCAGCAGTTCCCCCCCCTCCGGGGTCAATGAGCAGTTCTTC
few TRBJ1-2 TRBV10-3 13 . CAISVGEPWSYTF TGTGCCATCAGTGTCGGCGAACCGTGGAGCTACACCTTC
. TRBJ1-5 TRBV7-2 14 . CASSLSGTMWPQHF TGTGCCAGCAGCTTAAGTGGGACGATGTGGCCCCAGCATTTT
. TRBJ1-1 TRBV5-1 13 . CASSLDRNTEAFF TGCGCCAGCAGCCTGGACAGGAACACTGAAGCTTTCTTT